A single sample is the source of the 20 T cell receptor beta chains below, sequenced in a study of blood T cell repertoires in COVID-19. Some clones are missing from TCRdb's copy, which holds only in-frame ones; the method was immunoSEQ multiplex PCR. In the table there are fewer than 200,000 clones, approximately 84% of which are singletons. The sample taken for sequencing was PBMCs or T cells enriched from blood (not recorded which). These receptor sequences come from a woman in her forties with acute COVID-19.

J is TRBJ2-3 and V is TRBV13; D remains unclear. Deletions cut 2 bases from V and 6 bases from J, with 6 bases between. Germline CDR1 and CDR2: PRHDT and FYEKMQ (reference sequence). The CDR3 consists of 12 residues. The CDR3: CASSLSADTQYF. The CDR3, as DNA: TGTGCCAGCAGCTTATCCGCGGATACGCAGTATTTT.

The V and J genes are TRBV2 and TRBJ1-6; a possible D gene is TRBD1 (5 bases). Germline V gives CDR1 SNHLY, CDR2 FYNNEI. V lost 5 bases and J lost 6, with 14 bases in between. CDR3 length equals 15 residues. CDR3 loop: CASSPAGHRNSPLHF. CDR3 bases: TGTGCCAGCAGTCCAGCAGGGCATCGTAATTCACCCCTCCACTTT.

J is TRBJ2-3 and V is TRBV30; D uncertain. CDR3 length equals 12 residues. Looked up from germline, CDR1 is GTSNPN and CDR2 is SVGIG (reference sequence). Trimming stripped 2 bases from V and 2 bases from J, with 5 bases between. The CDR3, as DNA: TGTGCCTGGAGTCAATCCACAGATACGCAGTATTTT. This codes for CAWSQSTDTQYF.

This sequence joins TRBV5-8 and TRBJ1-6; D call uncertain. Germline V lookup: CDR1 SGHTS, CDR2 YDEGEE. Trimming took off 0 bases at V and 5 bases at J, with 18 bases between the two ends. This CDR3 is 18 amino acids long. CDR3 in amino acids: CASSLVVYQIGDNSPLHF. Written as DNA, the CDR3 is TGTGCCAGCAGCTTGGTGGTTTATCAAATCGGGGATAATTCACCCCTCCACTTT.

This clone appeared once. The chain couples TRBV3-1 (or the pseudogene TRBV3-2) to TRBJ2-2, with TRBD2 matching 10 bases. The junction had 4 bases not matched to a gene; V was cut back by 2 bases and J by 4 bases. The CDR3 consists of 16 residues. CDR1 and CDR2 from the germline V gene are LGHDT and YNNKEL (reference sequence). The CDR3 reads CASSQQTSGTTGELFF. The CDR3 DNA is TGTGCCAGCAGCCAACAAACTAGCGGGACCACCGGGGAGCTGTTTTTT.

Of note for this clone: The same CDR3 is also encoded by other DNA sequences in this sample. The J gene is TRBJ1-2, the V gene TRBV5-1; D is ambiguous. V was cut by 2 bases and J by 0 bases, with 5 bases left in between. The CDR3 runs to 13 residues. Germline V gives CDR1 SGHRS, CDR2 YFSETQ. The CDR3 DNA follows: TGCGCCAGCAGCTTTGACTCTAACTATGGCTACACCTTC. It translates to CASSFDSNYGYTF.

The chain combines TRBV19 with TRBJ2-3, with D perhaps TRBD1 (6 bases). Trimming stripped 7 bases from V and 4 bases from J, with 15 bases between. The CDR3 length is 14 residues. The germline V gene has CDR1 LNHDA and CDR2 SQIVND (reference sequence). The CDR3 DNA follows: TGTGCCAGTACAATCAGGGGTAGCTCAGATACGCAGTATTTT. Translating gives CASTIRGSSDTQYF.

This clone was recorded once. This chain links TRBV15 with TRBJ1-1; TRBD1 agrees at 8 bases. The V gene's germline CDR1 is LNHNV and CDR2 YYDKDF (reference sequence). The CDR3 totals 14 residues. Unmatched junction bases numbered 2, after V lost 1 base and J lost 4 bases. DNA of the CDR3: TGTGCCACCAGCAGAGTGCAGGGGGCCACTGAAGCTTTCTTT. It yields the protein CATSRVQGATEAFF.

This chain uses TRBV6-5 with TRBJ1-2; weak D call: TRBD1 (6 bases). The CDR3 extends over 15 amino acids. Germline CDR1 and CDR2: MNHEY and SVGAGI. Trimming pared 6 bases from V and 3 bases from J, leaving 17 bases between. This CDR3 reads CASRPNGQGYYGYTF. As DNA, the CDR3 is TGTGCCAGCAGGCCAAACGGGCAGGGGTACTATGGCTACACCTTC.

The chain links TRBV29-1 to TRBJ1-1, with D possibly being TRBD1 (5 bases). This CDR3 has 17 residues. V was pared by 3 bases and J by 0 bases, with 20 bases between. CDR1 and CDR2 (germline): SQVTM, ANQGSEA. DNA for the CDR3: TGCAGCGTTGATCTCACTAATACTGACAGCTTGAACACTGAAGCTTTCTTT. Its protein is CSVDLTNTDSLNTEAFF.

This chain links TRBV7-9 with TRBJ2-3; 12 positions agree with TRBD2. After removal of 3 bases from V and 3 bases from J, the junction contained 1 base not matched to a gene. Germline V gives CDR1 SEHNR, CDR2 FQNEAQ (reference sequence). This CDR3 region has 15 residues. This chain's CDR3 is CASSFGTSGTDTQYF. CDR3 sequence (DNA): TGTGCCAGCAGCTTTGGGACTAGCGGGACAGATACGCAGTATTTT.

The chain employs TRBV6-1 and TRBJ1-1; a weak D match, TRBD1 (5 bases). Germline CDR1 and CDR2: MNHNS and SASEGT. Trimming took 3 bases from V and 0 from J, leaving 17 bases between them. This CDR3 comprises 17 residues. The CDR3 protein is CASSDAFGEGMNTEAFF. CDR3 bases: TGTGCCAGCAGTGACGCCTTTGGGGAGGGGATGAACACTGAAGCTTTCTTT.

As regards this clone: Relative to the germline gene, one junction end is altered; a read error may explain this. Other DNA sequences in this specimen translate into the identical CDR3. V and J are TRBV19 and TRBJ1-5, with D perhaps matching TRBD1 (5 bases). The CDR3 has 15 residues. Germline V gene sequence: CDR1 LNHDA, CDR2 SQIVND (reference sequence). CDR3 bases: TGTGCCAGTAGTATGGGAGGGCAGGGCGAACAGCCTCAGCATTTT. This gives the protein CASSMGGQGEQPQHF.

The chain uses TRBV30 and TRBJ2-1; TRBD2 matches at 13 bases. Trimming cost V 1 base and J 4 bases; bases outside gene matches: 10. CDR3 length equals 18 residues. CDR1 and CDR2 from the germline V gene are GTSNPN and SVGIG (reference sequence). The CDR3 DNA sequence: TGTGCCTGGAGTGCACCGGGGACTAGCGGGACCTTTTACAATGAGCAGTTCTTC. Translation: CAWSAPGTSGTFYNEQFF.

CDR3 DNA sequence: TGTGCCAGTAGTGCGAAAGGGGCTGGAAACACCATATATTTT. It specifies CASSAKGAGNTIYF. The chain is built from TRBV19 and TRBJ1-3, with D tentatively TRBD1 (5 bases). Germline-derived CDR1 and CDR2 are LNHDA and SQIVND (reference sequence). The CDR3 totals 14 residues. V gave up 5 bases and J gave up 2 bases, with 10 bases separating them. The full variable domain, its missing parts supplied by reference TRBV19 and TRBJ1-3, is DGGITQSPKYLFRKEGQNVTLSCEQNLNHDAMYWYRQDPGQGLRLIYYSQIVNDFQKGDIAEGYSVSREKKESFPLTVTSAQKNPTAFYLCASSAKGAGNTIYFGEGSWLTVV.

V usage is TRBV27 and J usage is TRBJ1-2; tentatively, D is TRBD1 (6 bases). CDR1 is MNHEY, CDR2 SMNVEV, per germline (reference sequence). The V and J ends lost 1 base and 6 bases respectively, with 9 bases between them. This CDR3 comprises 13 residues. Here the CDR3 DNA reads TGTGCCAGCAGTTTATACAGGGATCATGGCTACACCTTC. Protein sequence: CASSLYRDHGYTF.

The CDR3 bases are TGTGCCAGCAGGCCGACAGGGGGCTGGGAGACCCAGTACTTC. Translating gives CASRPTGGWETQYF. V is TRBV27 and J is TRBJ2-5; the match to TRBD1 covers 10 bases. CDR1 is MNHEY, CDR2 SMNVEV, per germline (reference sequence). J gave up 5 bases and V 6 bases, and 6 bases lay outside the gene matches. CDR3 length equals 14 residues.

In its sample, this clone was seen a few times. The chain joins TRBV5-1 to TRBJ2-2; a possible D gene is TRBD1 (6 bases). Trimming stripped 10 bases from V and 3 bases from J, with 16 bases between. Per germline, CDR1 SGHRS and CDR2 YFSETQ. The CDR3 spans 14 residues. The CDR3 protein is CASQDRLDTGELFF. CDR3 bases: TGCGCCTCCCAAGACAGGTTAGACACCGGGGAGCTGTTTTTT.

This clone was recorded only once. V is TRBV3-1 (or the pseudogene TRBV3-2) and J is TRBJ1-1; D is unresolved. This CDR3 region has 15 residues. CDR1 LGHDT and CDR2 YNNKEL come from the germline V gene (reference sequence). Trimming pared 0 bases from V and 1 base from J, leaving 9 bases between. CDR3 coding DNA: TGTGCCAGCAGCCAAGATGAGATTGCGAACACTGAAGCTTTCTTT. This translates into CASSQDEIANTEAFF.

The V gene is TRBV27, the J gene TRBJ1-1; a possible D gene is TRBD1 (6 bases). Deletions cut 5 bases from V and 1 base from J, with 8 bases between. CDR3 length: 13 amino acids. CDR1 and CDR2 (germline): MNHEY, SMNVEV (reference sequence). The DNA of the CDR3 is TGTGCCAGCAGTGTGACAGGGAACACTGAAGCTTTCTTT. Its protein is CASSVTGNTEAFF.